This record covers a single TCR beta chain. Its antigen is not known. The germline CDR1 and CDR2 sequences are SGHTA and FQGNSA. V trimming: 1 base; J trimming: 2 bases; junction bases outside the gene matches: 2. The CDR3 totals 15 residues. These data come from a study of T cells after yellow fever vaccination. Findings of the study overall: Reappearing after the booster were most of the clones from primary vaccination (around 96% CD4, approximately 85% CD8).

As TCR cDNA was made by 5'RACE template switching, a universal primer site and UMIs were added. TCRdb re-derived calls from the 5' RACE reads in MiXCR, one entry per CDR3 protein. The table records some 340,000 distinct CDR3 sequences, around 10% of them present only once. The source material was CD4+ T cells sorted from PBMCs, sampled 45 days after the yellow fever booster vaccination. The source of this sequence is a man between 18 and 35 years old who received the YFV17D yellow fever vaccine. This rearrangement joins TRBV7-2 to TRBJ2-5; 9 positions match TRBD2. The CDR3, as DNA: TGTGCCAGCAGCTTAGATGCGGGGGGGCAAGAGACCCAGTACTTC. It specifies CASSLDAGGQETQYF.